These 4 T cell receptor beta chains came from one sample sequenced in a study of blood T cell repertoires in COVID-19. Clones were read by immunoSEQ multiplex PCR, and TCRdb kept only the in-frame ones, dropping some. The repertoire includes fewer than 55,000 clones, approximately 83% of them detected once, and over 6% sits in the top ten. The sequencing input was peripheral blood. Receptor source: a man aged 65 to 85 with active COVID-19.

The chain couples TRBV5-6 to TRBJ1-4; 8 bases line up with TRBD1. The germline V gene encodes CDR1 SGHDT and CDR2 YYEEEE. V shed 4 bases and J 2 bases; nucleotides not matched to a gene: 4. This CDR3 has 15 amino acids. The CDR3 sequence is CASSAPGGTNEKLFF. The CDR3, as DNA: TGTGCCAGCAGCGCCCCAGGGGGCACTAATGAAAAACTGTTTTTT.

The chain couples TRBV5-4 to TRBJ2-7, with D maybe TRBD1 (7 bases). The CDR3 sequence is 17 residues long. Between the trimmed V and J ends, which lost 1 base and 2 bases, there was a span of 19 bases. Germline V gene sequence: CDR1 SGHNT, CDR2 YYREEE (reference sequence). The chain's CDR3 is CASSLWFLDREAYEQYF. CDR3 bases: TGTGCCAGCAGCTTGTGGTTTCTTGACAGGGAGGCCTACGAGCAGTACTTC.

This clone was counted once. The chain employs TRBV3-1 (or the pseudogene TRBV3-2) and TRBJ1-4, with 8 nucleotides matching TRBD1. Germline CDR1 reads LGHDT; CDR2 reads YNNKEL (reference sequence). Trimming at V came to 5 bases and at J to 3 bases, leaving 8 bases not matched to a gene. CDR3 length: 16 amino acids. CDR3 region: CASSFWRDRPNEKLFF. The CDR3, as DNA: TGTGCCAGCAGCTTTTGGCGGGACAGGCCTAATGAAAAACTGTTTTTT.

The V and J genes are TRBV5-1 and TRBJ2-7, with a tentative D call TRBD2 (6 bases). V was shortened by 2 bases and J by 5 bases, with 11 bases between the two germline ends. Germline CDR1 is SGHRS and CDR2 is YFSETQ. The CDR3 extends over 13 amino acids. The CDR3 reads CASSFEGLDEQYF. The CDR3 DNA reads TGCGCCAGCAGCTTCGAGGGACTGGACGAGCAGTACTTC.